This T cell receptor beta chain was identified in a study of long-term antiretroviral therapy in people with HIV. Study results and limitations: ART preceded a rise in diversity that nonetheless stayed lower than in transplant donor controls. It was observed that HIV repertoires exhibited narrower CDR3 length ranges than controls.

This was the immunoSEQ v3.0 assay at survey level. Here immunoSEQ multiplex PCR was the method, and the copy in TCRdb shows in-frame clones only, minus some. The sample gives roughly 17,000 clones, over 75% of which show up once; about 9% is in the top ten. On this clone: Its antigen remains unidentified.

CDR3 size: 13 residues. V lost 4 bases and J lost 4; bases outside the gene matches: 4. Germline loops: CDR1 LGHNA, CDR2 YSLEER. This TCR was sampled from a man in his 60s with HIV. This sequence joins TRBV4-3 and TRBJ2-7, with 7 bases matching TRBD1. Sequenced here: unsorted PBMCs, sampled 0.3 years after starting antiretroviral therapy. The CDR3 sequence is CASSLNRGYEQYF. CDR3 nucleotide sequence: TGCGCCAGCAGCCTAAACAGGGGATACGAGCAGTACTTC.